The T cell receptor (beta chain) under discussion was sequenced for a study of regulatory T cells in long-lasting Graves disease. Study observations and caveats: Persistent disease was characterized by preferential usage of TRBV28, TRBJ1-2 and TRBJ2-5.

With regard to this clonotype: What it binds is unknown.

Construction of the TCR beta libraries employed iRepertoire HTBI primers in conjunction with Arm-PCR of CDR3 regions. One entry per CDR3 protein, called by TCRdb with MiXCR from the multiplex PCR reads. Here the sample spans 550,000 to 700,000 distinct CDR3 sequences, about 16% being singletons. The CDR3 runs 16 residues. Trimming took off 0 bases at V and 1 base at J, with 11 bases between the two ends. Germline V lookup: CDR1 SGHNT, CDR2 YYREEE (reference sequence). As for time point: newly diagnosed GD, antithyroid drugs for less than 3 months. PBMC-derived RNA was used for the TCR library. The data also belong to a second study, concerning T cells in Graves' hyperthyroidism and ophthalmopathy. That paper states: Most thyroid clonotypes expanded above 0.001 were also detected in blood.

J is TRBJ2-4 and V is TRBV5-4, with D unresolved. Sequencing was performed on peripheral blood mononuclear cells (PBMCs), taken at new diagnosis, from a patient treated with antithyroid drugs. This clonotype originated in a young man with Graves disease. In DNA, the CDR3 is TGTGCCAGCAGCTTGGCCCCGGCGGCGGCCAAAAACATTCAGTACTTC. Translation: CASSLAPAAAKNIQYF.